This TCR beta chain was sequenced for a study of human T cells and chemical hapten exposure. Looking at the study overall: Per-sample TCR yield variability stemmed mainly from small pooled library volume differences. Study-wide points: As patch test score rose, PT1 expanded TCR counts tended to rise as well.

This clonotype has a handful of counts. No antigen is known for it. MiXCR, run by TCRdb on the RACE reads, gives a single entry per CDR3 protein. The sample lists roughly 69,000 distinct CDR3 sequences; 10% were seen once. CDR1 SGHRS and CDR2 YFSETQ come from the germline V gene. The CDR3 length is 16 residues. V shed 4 bases, J shed 1 base, and the junction held 8 bases outside the gene matches. Time point specified: patch test 2, 6 weeks after DPC sensitization. Documented treatment: therapeutic diphenylcyclopropenone sensitization with weekly scalp DPC. Researchers extracted total RNA from unfractionated whole blood.

V usage is TRBV5-1 and J usage is TRBJ2-7; 10 bases agree with TRBD1. Sequencing used whole blood, obtained in connection with sensitization to the hapten diphenylcyclopropenone (DPC). The clonotype originates from a woman between 45 and 65 years old with alopecia areata. Some clones in this sample may be carry-over from other donors' samples. CDR3 in DNA: TGCGCCAGCAGCCCGGGGACAGGGGTGGTATCCTACGAGCAGTACTTC. Translation: CASSPGTGVVSYEQYF.